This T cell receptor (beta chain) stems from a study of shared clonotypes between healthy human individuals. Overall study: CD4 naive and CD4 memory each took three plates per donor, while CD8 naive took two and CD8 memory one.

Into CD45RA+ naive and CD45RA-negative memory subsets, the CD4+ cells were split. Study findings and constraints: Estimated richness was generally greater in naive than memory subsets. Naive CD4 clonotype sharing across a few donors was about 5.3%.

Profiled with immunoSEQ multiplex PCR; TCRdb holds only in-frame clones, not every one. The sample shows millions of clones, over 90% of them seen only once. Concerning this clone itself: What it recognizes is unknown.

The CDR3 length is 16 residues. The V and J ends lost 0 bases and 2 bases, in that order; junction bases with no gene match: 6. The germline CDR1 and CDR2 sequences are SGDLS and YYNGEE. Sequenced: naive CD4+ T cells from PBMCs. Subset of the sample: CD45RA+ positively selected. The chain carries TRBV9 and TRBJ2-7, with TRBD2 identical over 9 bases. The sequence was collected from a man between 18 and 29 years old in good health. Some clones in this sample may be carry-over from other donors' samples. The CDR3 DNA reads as TGTGCCAGCAGCGTAGAGCCTAGCGGGGAAACCTACGAGCAGTACTTC. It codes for CASSVEPSGETYEQYF.